The 29 T cell receptor beta chains below were found in one sample sequenced in a study of T-cell memory formation after mild COVID-19. In TCRdb, the 5' RACE reads were re-called with MiXCR into one record per CDR3 protein. Seen here are around 300,000 distinct CDR3 sequences, more than 15% observed once, and the top ten hold about 21%. The sample was PBMCs or a T cell subset sorted from them (not recorded which). These receptors originate from a man younger than 30 who had mild COVID-19 (a few samples of this study predate the infection). Cell type and time point are not known.

There are a few counts of this clonotype. V gene TRBV6-5 combines with J gene TRBJ2-3, with 11 bases matching TRBD2. Looked up from germline, CDR1 is MNHEY and CDR2 is SVGAGI. J gave up 1 base and V 3 bases, and 0 bases lay outside the gene matches. The CDR3 extends over 15 amino acids. The CDR3 DNA follows: TGTGCCAGCAGTTATAGCGGGGGGGGCACAGATACGCAGTATTTT. It encodes CASSYSGGGTDTQYF.

The chain combines TRBV7-6 with TRBJ2-5, with TRBD2 identical over 8 bases. With 5 bases clipped from V and 1 base from J, the junction kept 12 bases outside the gene matches. CDR1 is SGHVS, CDR2 FNYEAQ, per germline. The length of the CDR3 is 17 residues. DNA for the CDR3: TGTGCCAGCAGCCCGCCGTTGAGGACTAGCAGCCAAGAGACCCAGTACTTC. Translation: CASSPPLRTSSQETQYF.

This chain links TRBV28 with TRBJ2-5; 11 positions agree with TRBD2. Trimming removed 4 bases from V and 1 base from J; junction bases left unmatched: 5. The CDR3 is 16 amino acids. The germline V gene has CDR1 MDHEN and CDR2 SYDVKM. The CDR3 sequence: CASSWRLAGIQETQYF. The DNA for the CDR3 is TGTGCCAGCAGTTGGCGACTAGCGGGGATCCAAGAGACCCAGTACTTC. The variable domain in full, completed from reference TRBV28 and TRBJ2-5, reads DVKVTQSSRYLVKRTGEKVFLECVQDMDHENMFWYRQDPGLGLRLIYFSYDVKMKEKGDIPEGYSVSREKKERFSLILESASTNQTSMYLCASSWRLAGIQETQYFGPGTRLLVL.

This clonotype was counted at least ten times. One end of the junction is discordant with germline, which a read error may explain. The genes are TRBV4-3 and TRBJ2-1; 7 nucleotides agree with TRBD2. This CDR3 has 13 amino acids. Germline CDR1 reads LGHNA; CDR2 reads YSLEER. The CDR3 DNA sequence: TGCGCCAGCAGCCTATCCTCCTCCCCGTCGGGAGGCTTC. Its protein product is CASSLSSSPSGGF.

This clonotype was counted many times. The chain carries TRBV4-1 and TRBJ2-2; 8 bases map to TRBD1. The CDR3 is made up of 16 amino acids. J was trimmed by 0 bases and V by 4 bases; bases with no gene match: 4. CDR1 is MGHRA and CDR2 is YSYEKL in the germline V gene. CDR3 protein: CASSRETGANTGELFF. CDR3 DNA sequence: TGCGCCAGCAGCCGAGAGACAGGGGCGAACACCGGGGAGCTGTTTTTT.

The genes are TRBV9 and TRBJ2-1, with 11 bases matching TRBD2. V dropped 3 bases and J dropped 4; count of bases not matched to a gene: 9. Germline V gene lookup returns CDR1 SGDLS and CDR2 YYNGEE. CDR3 size: 17 residues. In DNA, the CDR3 is TGTGCCAGCAGCGAATCACGTCGGACTAGCGGGTACAATGAGCAGTTCTTC. Protein sequence: CASSESRRTSGYNEQFF.

This clonotype was observed a handful of times. V is TRBV7-2 and J is TRBJ2-4, with D unclear. V was trimmed by 5 bases and J by 0 bases, leaving 11 bases between them. CDR3 length: 15 amino acids. Germline-derived CDR1 and CDR2 are SGHTA and FQGNSA. The CDR3 nucleotides read TGTGCCAGCAGCCCCTCCCAGATAGCCAAAAACATTCAGTACTTC. This codes for CASSPSQIAKNIQYF.

Many counts were recorded for this clonotype. The rearrangement uses TRBV7-7 and TRBJ2-1; D perhaps matches TRBD2 (6 bases). In germline, CDR1 is SSHAT, CDR2 FNYEAQ (reference sequence). The CDR3 consists of 15 residues. V lost 3 bases, J lost 6 bases, and 15 bases lay in between. CDR3 sequence reads: CASSFGGVFGNEQFF. CDR3 nucleotides: TGTGCCAGCAGCTTTGGCGGGGTATTTGGCAATGAGCAGTTCTTC. The whole variable domain, remainder taken from reference TRBV7-7 and TRBJ2-1, is GAGVSQSPRYKVTKRGQDVTLRCDPISSHATLYWYQQALGQGPEFLTYFNYEAQPDKSGLPSDRFSAERPEGSISTLTIQRTEQRDSAMYRCASSFGGVFGNEQFFGPGTRLTVL.

V is TRBV9 and J is TRBJ1-6, with TRBD1 as a possible D gene (6 bases). The germline V gene has CDR1 SGDLS and CDR2 YYNGEE. CDR3 length equals 15 residues. V was pared by 2 bases and J by 7 bases, with 13 bases between. CDR3 residues: CASSVQQGRNSPLHF. The CDR3 region has the DNA TGTGCCAGCAGCGTGCAACAGGGAAGAAATTCACCCCTCCACTTT.

The chain carries TRBV12-3 or TRBV12-4 and TRBJ2-5, with D perhaps TRBD1 or TRBD2 (5 bases each). Trimming left V 2 bases short and J 4 bases short, with 11 bases between. The CDR3 is 14 amino acids. This CDR3 is CASSLWDRAETQYF. CDR3 in DNA: TGTGCCAGCAGTTTATGGGACCGAGCAGAGACCCAGTACTTC.

This clonotype has ten or more counts. The CDR3 loop is CASSWGGQGEAFF. The CDR3 DNA is TGTGCCAGCAGTTGGGGGGGACAGGGCGAAGCTTTCTTT. The V call is TRBV28, the J call TRBJ1-1, with 9 bases lining up with TRBD1. This CDR3 is 13 amino acids long. Germline values: CDR1 MDHEN, CDR2 SYDVKM. Losses at the gene ends were 4 bases for V and 8 bases for J; bases not matched to a gene: 5.

V gene TRBV19 combines with J gene TRBJ2-7; TRBD1 agrees at 9 bases. V was pared by 5 bases and J by 2 bases, with 4 bases of the junction left unmatched. Germline V gene data show CDR1 as LNHDA and CDR2 as SQIVND (reference sequence). The CDR3 is 14 residues long. In DNA form, the CDR3 reads TGTGCCAGTAGTGACAGACAGGGGGCCTACGAGCAGTACTTC. Protein: CASSDRQGAYEQYF.

The CDR3 sequence is CATSDTVTGELFF. CDR3 nucleotide sequence: TGTGCCACCAGTGATACCGTAACCGGGGAGCTGTTTTTT. The chain carries TRBV24-1 and TRBJ2-2, with D hard to call. This CDR3 is built from 13 residues. Germline loops: CDR1 KGHDR, CDR2 SFDVKD. Deletions cut 3 bases from V and 5 bases from J, with 6 bases between.

This clonotype was observed a few times. The chain employs TRBV20-1 and TRBJ2-7; weak D call: TRBD2 (5 bases). The length of the CDR3 is 14 residues. Between the trimmed V and J ends, which lost 1 base and 3 bases, there was a span of 13 bases. Germline assignment: CDR1 DFQATT and CDR2 SNEGSKA (reference sequence). The CDR3 protein is CSARGGDGLYEQYV. Here the CDR3 DNA reads TGCAGTGCTAGAGGGGGAGATGGGCTCTACGAGCAGTACGTC.

This CDR3 is CATSDPDRNEQYF. CDR3 in DNA: TGTGCCACCAGTGATCCGGACAGGAACGAGCAGTACTTC. The gene calls are TRBV24-1 and TRBJ2-7; 7 bases align to TRBD1. CDR1 KGHDR and CDR2 SFDVKD come from the germline V gene. The CDR3 contains 13 residues. The junction had 3 bases not matched to a gene; V was cut back by 3 bases and J by 5 bases.

This sequence joins TRBV10-3 and TRBJ2-7, with 9 bases identical to TRBD2. Germline V gene data show CDR1 as ENHRY and CDR2 as SYGVKD. The CDR3 runs to 14 residues. Trimming cost V 8 bases and J 3 bases; bases outside gene matches: 8. The CDR3 DNA reads as TGTGCCATCTCCGCGGGGGGGTTTTACTACGAGCAGTACTTC. Its protein product is CAISAGGFYYEQYF.

This clonotype has more than one count but fewer than ten. The chain recombines TRBV29-1 with TRBJ1-6; D may be TRBD1 (6 bases). Germline lookup yields CDR1 SQVTM and CDR2 ANQGSEA. The CDR3 is made up of 13 amino acids. Trimming stripped 7 bases from V and 10 bases from J, with 17 bases between. The CDR3 DNA follows: TGCAGCGCCCGCCGGGGGGCAGGATCACCCCTCCACTTT. This codes for CSARRGAGSPLHF.

The chain uses TRBV5-1 and TRBJ1-4, with D hard to call. Germline assignment: CDR1 SGHRS and CDR2 YFSETQ. Trimming stripped 4 bases from V and 8 bases from J, with 12 bases between. This CDR3 is 13 amino acids long. CDR3 amino acids: CASSRSPGEKLFF. The CDR3 bases are TGCGCCAGCAGCCGAAGTCCGGGAGAAAAACTGTTTTTT.

The gene calls are TRBV7-9 and TRBJ1-1; 8 bases are shared with TRBD1. In germline, CDR1 is SEHNR, CDR2 FQNEAQ (reference sequence). There are 14 residues in the CDR3. Germline trimming cut 3 bases from V and 5 bases from J; bases unmatched to any gene: 5. The CDR3 protein is CASSLNRGGTEAFF. The DNA of the CDR3 is TGTGCCAGCAGCTTGAACAGGGGGGGTACTGAAGCTTTCTTT.

The sample holds a few counts of this clonotype. The chain carries TRBV4-3 and TRBJ1-1; D gene uncertain. The CDR3 has 13 residues. Trimming stripped 7 bases from V and 8 bases from J, with 17 bases between. In germline, CDR1 is LGHNA, CDR2 YSLEER. This CDR3 reads CASKGPGSREAFF. Here the CDR3 DNA reads TGCGCCAGCAAAGGGCCGGGATCTCGCGAAGCTTTCTTT.

The chain has TRBV7-6 and TRBJ1-2; D uncertain. CDR1 is SGHVS and CDR2 is FNYEAQ in the germline V gene. The CDR3 runs 14 residues. Between the trimmed V and J ends, which lost 3 bases and 6 bases, there was a span of 14 bases. CDR3 nucleotide sequence: TGTGCCAGCAGCTTTACCCAGGACGGCGATGGCTACACCTTC. This encodes CASSFTQDGDGYTF.

The V and J genes are TRBV3-1 and TRBJ1-1; D is ambiguous. Trimming shortened V by 0 bases and J by 1 base, and 6 bases separated the two germline ends. The CDR3 totals 14 residues. CDR1 LGHDT and CDR2 YNNKEL come from the germline V gene (reference sequence). CDR3 amino acids: CASSQDHTNTEAFF. The CDR3 DNA follows: TGTGCCAGCAGCCAAGATCACACGAACACTGAAGCTTTCTTT.

This clonotype was detected only a few times. The V gene is TRBV7-2, the J gene TRBJ2-7, with 12 bases identical to TRBD2. This CDR3 region has 15 residues. In germline, CDR1 is SGHTA, CDR2 FQGNSA. Losses at the gene ends were 4 bases for V and 3 bases for J; bases not matched to a gene: 4. For the CDR3, the DNA is TGTGCCAGCAGCTCTGGACTAGCGGGGTTCTACGAGCAGTACGTC. The encoded protein is CASSSGLAGFYEQYV.

This clonotype occurred a few times. The chain carries TRBV29-1 and TRBJ1-1, with 10 bases lining up with TRBD1. The CDR3 covers 13 residues. Per germline, CDR1 SQVTM and CDR2 ANQGSEA. Losses at the gene ends were 6 bases for V and 11 bases for J; bases not matched to a gene: 12. The CDR3 nucleotides read TGCAGCGTCCACCGGGACAGGGGTGGCGAGGCTTTCTTT. Protein product: CSVHRDRGGEAFF.

The rearrangement joins TRBV20-1 to TRBJ2-3; TRBD2 matches 7 bases. The CDR3 contains 15 residues. Germline loops: CDR1 DFQATT, CDR2 SNEGSKA (reference sequence). Trimming removed 1 base from V and 6 bases from J; junction bases left unmatched: 10. DNA for the CDR3: TGCAGTGCTAGAGTTGGGGGGGGACCCACCGATACGCAGTATTTT. As protein: CSARVGGGPTDTQYF.

This clonotype was counted only a few times. The chain links TRBV6-6 to TRBJ2-1; TRBD2 might be the D (6 bases). V dropped 0 bases and J dropped 0 bases, with 9 bases sitting between them. Germline V lookup: CDR1 MNHNY, CDR2 SVGAGI (reference sequence). The CDR3 is made up of 16 amino acids. The CDR3 nucleotides are TGTGCCAGCAGTTACTCGTTGGAGGGCTCCTACAATGAGCAGTTCTTC. It is translated as CASSYSLEGSYNEQFF.

The chain combines TRBV2 with TRBJ2-5; tentative D call: TRBD1 (5 bases). The CDR3 has 16 amino acids. Trimming cost V 0 bases and J 4 bases, with 15 bases left between them. CDR1 and CDR2 (germline): SNHLY, FYNNEI. The CDR3 loop reads CASSEAPGLGSETQYF. The DNA of the CDR3 is TGTGCCAGCAGTGAAGCTCCAGGGTTAGGATCAGAGACCCAGTACTTC.

V gene TRBV5-1 combines with J gene TRBJ2-5; 9 nucleotides align to TRBD1. This CDR3 spans 15 amino acids. V lost 2 bases and J lost 4; bases outside the gene matches: 6. CDR1 and CDR2 from the germline V gene are SGHRS and YFSETQ. The CDR3 loop is CASSFTGGILETQYF. In DNA, the CDR3 is TGCGCCAGCAGCTTCACAGGGGGCATCTTAGAGACCCAGTACTTC.

V usage is TRBV5-1 and J usage is TRBJ2-3, with 11 bases identical to TRBD2. This CDR3 has 16 residues. Trimming took 3 bases from V and 0 from J; bases not matched to a gene: 3. Germline V gene data show CDR1 as SGHRS and CDR2 as YFSETQ. CDR3 coding DNA: TGCGCCAGCAGCTCGGGACTAGCGGCGAGCACAGATACGCAGTATTTT. Its translation: CASSSGLAASTDTQYF.